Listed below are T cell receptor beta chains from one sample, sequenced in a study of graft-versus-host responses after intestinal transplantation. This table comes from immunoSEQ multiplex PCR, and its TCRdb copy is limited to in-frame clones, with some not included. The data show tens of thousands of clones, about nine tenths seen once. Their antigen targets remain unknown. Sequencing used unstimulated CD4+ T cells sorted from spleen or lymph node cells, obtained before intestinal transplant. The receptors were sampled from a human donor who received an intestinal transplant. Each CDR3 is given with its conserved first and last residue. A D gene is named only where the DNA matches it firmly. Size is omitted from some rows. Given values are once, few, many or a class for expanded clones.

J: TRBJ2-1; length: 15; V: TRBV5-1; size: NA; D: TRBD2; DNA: TGCGCCAGCAGTACTACTAGCGGGGGTTACAATGAGCAGTTCTTC; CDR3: CASSTTSGGYNEQFF
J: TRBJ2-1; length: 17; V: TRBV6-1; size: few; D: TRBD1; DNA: TGTGCCAGCAGTGATTTTGAAAACAGGGGCTCCTACAATGAGCAGTTCTTC; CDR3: CASSDFENRGSYNEQFF
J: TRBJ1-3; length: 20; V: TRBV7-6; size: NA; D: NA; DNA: TGTGCCAGCAGCTTAGAGGTGGCCGGACGGGGAACAGTTTTCGGAAACACCATATATTTT; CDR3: CASSLEVAGRGTVFGNTIYF
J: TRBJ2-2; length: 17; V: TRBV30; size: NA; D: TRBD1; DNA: TGTGCCTGGAGAAGTCACGGGACAGGGTTGGACACCGGGGAGCTGTTTTTT; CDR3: CAWRSHGTGLDTGELFF
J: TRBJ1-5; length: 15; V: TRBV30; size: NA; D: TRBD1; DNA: TGTGCCTGGAGCTGGGGGACAGGGAGCAATCAGCCCCAGCATTTT; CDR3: CAWSWGTGSNQPQHF
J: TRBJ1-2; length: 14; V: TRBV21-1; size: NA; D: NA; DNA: TGTGCCAGCACCCACCCAGGGTTGGAGTATGGCTACACCTTC; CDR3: CASTHPGLEYGYTF
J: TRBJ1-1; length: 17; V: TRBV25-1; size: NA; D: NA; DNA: TGTGCCAGCAGTGAATCCCCCGGCGGGGGGCAGAGCACTGAAGCTTTCTTT; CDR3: CASSESPGGGQSTEAFF
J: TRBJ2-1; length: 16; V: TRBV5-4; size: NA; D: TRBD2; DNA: TGTGCCAGCAGTTTTCGGACTAGCGGGAGGGACAATGAGCAGTTCTTC; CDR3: CASSFRTSGRDNEQFF
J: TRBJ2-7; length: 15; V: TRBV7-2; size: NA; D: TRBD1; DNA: TGTGCCAGCAGCAACAGGGGGTGGGCCTCCTACGAGCAGTACTTC; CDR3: CASSNRGWASYEQYF
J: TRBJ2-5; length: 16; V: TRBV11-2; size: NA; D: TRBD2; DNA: TGTGCCAGCAGCCCACTTTTCGGGGGGAAGGAAGAGACCCAGTACTTC; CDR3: CASSPLFGGKEETQYF
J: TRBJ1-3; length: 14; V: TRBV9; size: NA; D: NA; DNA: TGTGCCAGCAGCCCTGACAGTTTCGGAAACACCATATATTTT; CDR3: CASSPDSFGNTIYF
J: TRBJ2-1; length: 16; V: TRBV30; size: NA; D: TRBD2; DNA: TGTGCCTGGAGTCGCCTAGCGGGAGCGTCCTGGGGTGAGCAGTTCTTC; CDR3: CAWSRLAGASWGEQFF
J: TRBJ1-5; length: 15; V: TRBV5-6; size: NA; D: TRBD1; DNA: TGTGCCAGCAGCTTGACAGGGGGCAGCACTCAGCCCCAGCATTTT; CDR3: CASSLTGGSTQPQHF
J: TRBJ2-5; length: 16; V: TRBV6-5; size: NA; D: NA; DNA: TGTGCCAGCAGTTACTCGTTGAGGCCCCATCCGGAGACCCAGTACTTC; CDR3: CASSYSLRPHPETQYF
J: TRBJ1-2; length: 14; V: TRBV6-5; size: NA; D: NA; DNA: TGTGCCAGCAGCCCGGTGACAGGAGTTGGTGGCTACACCTTC; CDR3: CASSPVTGVGGYTF
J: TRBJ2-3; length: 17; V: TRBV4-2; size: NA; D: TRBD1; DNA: TGTGCCAGCAGCCTGGACAGGGGCAACCCACTTACAAATACGCAGTATTTT; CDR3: CASSLDRGNPLTNTQYF
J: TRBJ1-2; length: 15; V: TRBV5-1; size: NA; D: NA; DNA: TGCGCCAGCAGGGTCCGGACAGCAGCAAACTATGGCTACACCTTC; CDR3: CASRVRTAANYGYTF
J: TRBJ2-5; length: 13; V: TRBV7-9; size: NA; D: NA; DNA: TGTGCCAGCAGCTTGAGTGGAGCTGGGACCCAGTACTTC; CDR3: CASSLSGAGTQYF
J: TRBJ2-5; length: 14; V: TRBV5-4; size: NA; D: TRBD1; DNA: TGTGCCAGCAGCGTGACAGGGGGCGCAGAGACCCAGTACTTC; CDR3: CASSVTGGAETQYF
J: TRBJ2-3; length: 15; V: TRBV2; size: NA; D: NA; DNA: TGTGCCAGCACCTCCTCCCTCGACAACACAGATACGCAGTATTTT; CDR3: CASTSSLDNTDTQYF
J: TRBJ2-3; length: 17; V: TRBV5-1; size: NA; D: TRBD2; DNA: TGCGCCAGCCTCCGGGTAGCGGGAGGATCGGGCCCAGATACGCAGTATTTT; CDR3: CASLRVAGGSGPDTQYF
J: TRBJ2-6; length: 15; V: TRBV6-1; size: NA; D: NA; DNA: TGTGCCAGCAGTGAATACGGGGCTGGGGCCAACGTCCTGACTTTC; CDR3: CASSEYGAGANVLTF
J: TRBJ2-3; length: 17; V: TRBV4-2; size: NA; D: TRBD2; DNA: TGTGCCAGCAGCCAAGATCGATCGGGAGGTAGTACAGATACGCAGTATTTT; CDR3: CASSQDRSGGSTDTQYF
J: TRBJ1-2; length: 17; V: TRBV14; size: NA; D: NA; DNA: TGTGCCAGCAGCCAAGCCTCATCGGGGGCTAACCCCTATGGCTACACCTTC; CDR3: CASSQASSGANPYGYTF
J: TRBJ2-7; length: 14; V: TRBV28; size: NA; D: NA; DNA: TGTGCCAGCAGTTTATCAGCGTCGCTATACGAGCAGTACTTC; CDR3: CASSLSASLYEQYF
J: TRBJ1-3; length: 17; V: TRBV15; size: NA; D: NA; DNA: TGTGCCACCAGCAGGTTATACAGGATGGGCTCTGGAAACACCATATATTTT; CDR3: CATSRLYRMGSGNTIYF
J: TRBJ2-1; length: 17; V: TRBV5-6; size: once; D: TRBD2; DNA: TGTGCCAGCAGCTTGAGGGCGGGAGGGAGGACCTACAATGAGCAGTTCTTC; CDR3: CASSLRAGGRTYNEQFF
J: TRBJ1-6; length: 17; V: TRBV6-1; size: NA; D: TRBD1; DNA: TGTGCCAGCAGTGAAGCCCACCAGGGGGCCGACAATTCACCCCTCCACTTT; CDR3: CASSEAHQGADNSPLHF
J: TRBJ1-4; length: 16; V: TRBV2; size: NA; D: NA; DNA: TGTGCCAGCAGACAGTTAAGAGCCGCAACTAATGAAAAACTGTTTTTT; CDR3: CASRQLRAATNEKLFF
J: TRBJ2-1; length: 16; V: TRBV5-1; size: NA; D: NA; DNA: TGCGCCAGCAGCTTGGAGGGGCACGGGGCAGACAATGAGCAGTTCTTC; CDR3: CASSLEGHGADNEQFF
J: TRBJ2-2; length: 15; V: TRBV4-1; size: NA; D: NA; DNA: TGCGCCAGCAGCCAGTCCGAAGGTGGCACCGGGGAGCTGTTTTTT; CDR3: CASSQSEGGTGELFF
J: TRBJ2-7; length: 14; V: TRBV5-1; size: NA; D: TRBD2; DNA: TGCGCCAGCAGCCGCGATTGGACTAGCTCTGGGCAGTACTTC; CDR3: CASSRDWTSSGQYF
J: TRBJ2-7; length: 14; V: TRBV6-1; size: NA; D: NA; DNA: TGTGCCAGCAGTGGGCAGAAGGCCTCCTACGAGCAGTACTTC; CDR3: CASSGQKASYEQYF
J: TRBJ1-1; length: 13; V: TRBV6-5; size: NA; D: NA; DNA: TGTGCCAGCAGTCTTACAGTGAGCACTGAAGCTTTCTTT; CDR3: CASSLTVSTEAFF
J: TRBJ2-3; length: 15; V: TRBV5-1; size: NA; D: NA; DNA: TGCGCCAGCAGCTCTTCCGGATTGCCAGCGGATACGCAGTATTTT; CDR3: CASSSSGLPADTQYF
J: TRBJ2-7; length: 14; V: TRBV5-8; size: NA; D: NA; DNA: TGTGCCAGCAGCTTGGGTTGGGCCCACTACGAGCAGTACTTC; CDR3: CASSLGWAHYEQYF
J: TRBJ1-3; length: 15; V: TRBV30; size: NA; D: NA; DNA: TGTGCCTGGAGTGTTTCCGTGGGGGCTGGAAACACCATATATTTT; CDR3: CAWSVSVGAGNTIYF
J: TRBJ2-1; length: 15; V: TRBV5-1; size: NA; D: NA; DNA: TGCGCCAGCACCCCGAGAGACAGGCCCTACAATGAGCAGTTCTTC; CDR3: CASTPRDRPYNEQFF
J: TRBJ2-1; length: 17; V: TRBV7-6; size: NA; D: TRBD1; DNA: TGTGCCAGCAGCTCTAGAAAGGGACAGGGGGGGAACAATGAGCAGTTCTTC; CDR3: CASSSRKGQGGNNEQFF
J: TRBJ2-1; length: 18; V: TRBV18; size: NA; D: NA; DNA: TGTGCCAGCTCTCCTGAGACAGGGGCAGCGGGAGTATTCATAGAGCAGTTCTTC; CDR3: CASSPETGAAGVFIEQFF
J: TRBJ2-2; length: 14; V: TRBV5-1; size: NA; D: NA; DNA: TGCGCCAGCAGCTTCGACAGGAACACCGGGGAGCTGTTTTTT; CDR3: CASSFDRNTGELFF
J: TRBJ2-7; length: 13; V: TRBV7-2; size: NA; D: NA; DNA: TGTGCCAGCAGCTTAGGTCGGCTCTACGAGCAGTACTTC; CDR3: CASSLGRLYEQYF
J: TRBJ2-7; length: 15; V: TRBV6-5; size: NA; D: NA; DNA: TGTGCCAGCACCGAGACAGGAAGGGTCTCCTACGAGCAGTACTTC; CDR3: CASTETGRVSYEQYF
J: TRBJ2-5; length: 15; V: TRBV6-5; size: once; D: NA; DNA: TGTGCCAGCAGGGCCGGGACCCCCCAAGGGGAGACCCAGTACTTC; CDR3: CASRAGTPQGETQYF
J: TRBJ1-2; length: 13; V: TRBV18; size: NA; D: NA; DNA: TGTGCCAGCTCACCACCCCCAGACTATGGCTACACCTTC; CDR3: CASSPPPDYGYTF
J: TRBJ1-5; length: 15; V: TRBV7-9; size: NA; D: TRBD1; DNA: TGTGCCAGCAGCCGACAGGGCTCCCTCAATCAGCCCCAGCATTTT; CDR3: CASSRQGSLNQPQHF
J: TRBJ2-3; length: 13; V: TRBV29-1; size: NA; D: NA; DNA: TGCAGCGTTGAGTCGGGGAACCGGGATACGCAGTATTTT; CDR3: CSVESGNRDTQYF
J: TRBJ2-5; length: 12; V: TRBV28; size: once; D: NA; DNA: TGTGCCAGCAGTACAGGGTTGGAGACCCAGTACTTC; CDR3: CASSTGLETQYF
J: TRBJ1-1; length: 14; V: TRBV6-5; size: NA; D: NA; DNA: TGTGCCAGCAGTTGGGGCAGACTGAACACTGAAGCTTTCTTT; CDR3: CASSWGRLNTEAFF
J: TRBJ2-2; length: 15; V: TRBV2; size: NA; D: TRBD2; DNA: TGTGCCACAGTGACTAGCGGGAGGATCACCGGGGAGCTGTTTTTT; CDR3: CATVTSGRITGELFF
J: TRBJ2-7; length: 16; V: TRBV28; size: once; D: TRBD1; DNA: TGTGCCAGCAGTTTATCGCCACCGGGACAGGGGTACGAGCAGTACTTC; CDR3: CASSLSPPGQGYEQYF
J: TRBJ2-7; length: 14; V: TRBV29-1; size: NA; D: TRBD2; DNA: TGCAGCGTTGAAGAGTGGGAGGGCGCCTACGAGCAGTACTTC; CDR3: CSVEEWEGAYEQYF
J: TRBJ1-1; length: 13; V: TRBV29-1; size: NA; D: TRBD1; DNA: TGCAGCGCCCAGACAGGGGGGAACACTGAAGCTTTCTTT; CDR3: CSAQTGGNTEAFF
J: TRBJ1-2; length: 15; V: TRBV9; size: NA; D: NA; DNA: TGTGCCAGCAGCGCCGGGACACTCCTGACGGGGGGCTACACCTTC; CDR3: CASSAGTLLTGGYTF
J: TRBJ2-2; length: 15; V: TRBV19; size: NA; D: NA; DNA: TGTGCCAGTAGTGCCAGGGGAGGGGGAACCGGGGAGCTGTTTTTT; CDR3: CASSARGGGTGELFF
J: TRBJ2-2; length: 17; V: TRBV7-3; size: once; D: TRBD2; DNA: TGTGCCAGCAGCTTTCTGGGTTTAGCGGGACGGACCGGGGAGCTGTTTTTT; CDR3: CASSFLGLAGRTGELFF
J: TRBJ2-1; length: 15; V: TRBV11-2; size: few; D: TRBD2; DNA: TGTGCCAGCAGCTTAGGGGGAGGGAGGACCAATGAGCAGTTCTTC; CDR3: CASSLGGGRTNEQFF
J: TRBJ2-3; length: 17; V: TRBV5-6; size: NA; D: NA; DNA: TGTGCCAGCAGGGCCCCCCGGGCAAGAACCCCCACAGATACGCAGTATTTT; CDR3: CASRAPRARTPTDTQYF
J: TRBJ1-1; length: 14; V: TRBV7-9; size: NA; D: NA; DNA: TGTGCCAGCAGTAGCAGGGAGCCGAACACTGAAGCTTTCTTT; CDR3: CASSSREPNTEAFF
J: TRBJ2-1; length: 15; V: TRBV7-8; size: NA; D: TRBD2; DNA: TGTGCCAGCAGCGCCGGACTAGCCTACGACAATGAGCAGTTCTTC; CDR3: CASSAGLAYDNEQFF